These 26 T cell receptor beta chains were sequenced from one sample in a study of T cells in Graves' hyperthyroidism and ophthalmopathy. Regions amplified from RNA transcripts were the TCR beta CDR3 regions. A first-round RT-PCR of the TCR CDR3 used the HTBI primer set. TCRdb itself ran the multiplex PCR reads through MiXCR, one entry per CDR3 protein. The sample holds about 560,000 distinct CDR3 sequences; about 45% are singletons and the top ten take about 8.2%. Source material: peripheral blood or thyroid tissue (not recorded which). These TCRs come from a young woman with Graves' hyperthyroidism.

Details on this clonotype: The CDR3 carries no conserved terminal phenylalanine or tryptophan, so it likely arises from a read error. The DNA is omitted, as the CDR3 cannot be located on it reliably, and the CDR3 follows TCRdb's listing. V and J are TRBV12-3 or TRBV12-4 and TRBJ1-2. The CDR3 adds up to 15 amino acids, both ends counted. The CDR3 loop reads CASSWTEVGNYGYTA.

The J gene is TRBJ2-5, the V gene TRBV7-9; possibly TRBD2 for D (6 bases). The germline V gene has CDR1 SEHNR and CDR2 FQNEAQ (reference sequence). The CDR3 is 16 residues long. Between the trimmed V and J ends, which lost 8 bases and 5 bases, there was a span of 24 bases. CDR3 nucleotides: TGTGCCAGCCGCGCCACTGTACGGGGGTTTGAGGAGACCCAGTACTTC. Its protein product is CASRATVRGFEETQYF.

The rearrangement uses TRBV19 and TRBJ1-2; a possible D gene is TRBD1 (5 bases). Germline CDR1 reads LNHDA; CDR2 reads SQIVND (reference sequence). This CDR3 has 12 amino acids. V lost 11 bases to trimming and J lost 1 base, with 11 bases between them. The CDR3 nucleotides are TGTGCCGGCGGAGGGGTTAACTATGGCTACACCTTC. Protein: CAGGGVNYGYTF. The full variable domain, with the rest looked up from reference TRBV19 and TRBJ1-2, is DGGITQSPKYLFRKEGQNVTLSCEQNLNHDAMYWYRQDPGQGLRLIYYSQIVNDFQKGDIAEGYSVSREKKESFPLTVTSAQKNPTAFYLCAGGGVNYGYTFGSGTRLTVV.

The J gene is TRBJ1-6, the V gene TRBV19; D not resolved. Germline assignment: CDR1 LNHDA and CDR2 SQIVND (reference sequence). The CDR3 has 15 residues. V was cut by 3 bases and J by 7 bases, with 13 bases left in between. The CDR3 reads CASSIGRAVNSPLHF. DNA for the CDR3: TGTGCCAGTAGTATCGGACGAGCGGTAAATTCACCCCTCCACTTT.

CDR3: CSAKADFTYEQYF. As DNA, the CDR3 is TGCAGTGCTAAAGCGGACTTCACCTACGAGCAGTACTTC. The chain employs TRBV20-1 and TRBJ2-7; tentative D call: TRBD2 (5 bases). CDR3 length: 13 residues. V was trimmed by 4 bases and J by 2 bases, leaving 12 bases between them. Germline CDR1 reads DFQATT; CDR2 reads SNEGSKA (reference sequence).

As regards this clonotype: A much larger clone differs by one base, so this may be a read error. The rearrangement links TRBV7-8 to TRBJ1-1; D unresolved. The CDR3 consists of 13 residues. CDR1 SGHVS and CDR2 FQNEAQ come from the germline V gene. The V end lost 5 bases, the J end lost 0 bases, and 7 bases lay between the germline ends. Here the CDR3 reads CASSTQMNTEAFF. The CDR3 DNA reads as TGTGCCAGCAGCACCCAAATGAACACTGAAGCTTTCTTT.

CDR3 bases: TGTGCCATCAGGGACGGACAGGGGGCGGCCTACGAGCAGTACTTC. Encoded protein: CAIRDGQGAAYEQYF. The gene calls are TRBV10-3 and TRBJ2-7; 11 bases map to TRBD1. The trim removed 6 bases at V and 2 bases at J, leaving 6 bases unmatched. The CDR3 has 15 amino acids. Looked up from germline, CDR1 is ENHRY and CDR2 is SYGVKD.

The V and J genes are TRBV14 and TRBJ1-1, with a tentative D call TRBD1 (5 bases). The germline gives CDR1 SGHDN, CDR2 FVKESK. The CDR3 is made up of 16 amino acids. V lost 0 bases to trimming and J lost 0 bases, with 11 bases between them. The CDR3 DNA reads TGTGCCAGCAGCCAAGATCCAGGACAAATGAACACTGAAGCTTTCTTT. Translated, it gives CASSQDPGQMNTEAFF.

A few counts support this clonotype. This chain connects TRBV7-2 to TRBJ1-4, with D unresolved. Germline lookup yields CDR1 SGHTA and CDR2 FQGNSA. This CDR3 has 18 amino acids. Trimming took 1 base from V and 0 from J, leaving 15 bases between them. The chain's CDR3 is CASSLEMRSRATNEKLFF. CDR3 nucleotide sequence: TGTGCCAGCAGCTTAGAGATGCGCTCGAGAGCAACTAATGAAAAACTGTTTTTT.

The J gene is TRBJ2-7, the V gene TRBV2, with TRBD2 matching 11 bases. J was trimmed by 3 bases and V by 10 bases; bases with no gene match: 5. Germline-derived CDR1 and CDR2 are SNHLY and FYNNEI. This CDR3 spans 13 amino acids. This chain's CDR3 is CATRTSGYYEQYF. CDR3 coding DNA: TGTGCCACCAGGACTAGCGGGTACTACGAGCAGTACTTC.

In its sample, this clonotype was seen many times. This chain joins TRBV24-1 and TRBJ2-7; TRBD1 is a possible D gene (6 bases). Germline lookup yields CDR1 KGHDR and CDR2 SFDVKD. V was trimmed by 4 bases and J by 3 bases, leaving 12 bases between them. The CDR3 spans 14 residues. The CDR3 loop is CATSETGTHYEQYF. The CDR3 DNA reads as TGTGCCACCAGTGAAACCGGGACACACTACGAGCAGTACTTC.

This clonotype was observed at least ten times. This chain connects TRBV7-9 to TRBJ2-7, with a tentative D call TRBD1 (6 bases). The ends were cut back, 0 bases at V and 3 bases at J, with 12 bases in the middle. Germline CDR1 is SEHNR and CDR2 is FQNEAQ (reference sequence). CDR3 length: 15 amino acids. The chain's CDR3 is CASSLARDTDYEQYF. As DNA, the CDR3 is TGTGCCAGCAGCTTAGCACGGGACACGGACTACGAGCAGTACTTC.

This clonotype was observed many times. This chain uses TRBV7-9 with TRBJ2-5; 8 positions agree with TRBD2. The CDR3 is made up of 15 amino acids. Germline CDR1 and CDR2: SEHNR and FQNEAQ (reference sequence). V was clipped by 2 bases and J by 5 bases; unmatched bases: 7. The CDR3 sequence: CASSLRVGREETQYF. CDR3 DNA sequence: TGTGCCAGCAGCTTACGGGTCGGGAGGGAGGAGACCCAGTACTTC.

This clonotype occurred many times. The V gene is TRBV29-1, the J gene TRBJ2-2, with no clear D. The CDR3 consists of 14 residues. Trimming removed 2 bases at V and 0 bases at J, with 7 bases between. Germline V gene data show CDR1 as SQVTM and CDR2 as ANQGSEA. CDR3: CSVEIRPNTGELFF. CDR3 sequence (DNA): TGCAGCGTTGAAATCAGGCCGAACACCGGGGAGCTGTTTTTT.

J is TRBJ1-1 and V is TRBV7-9, with D hard to call. CDR1 is SEHNR, CDR2 FQNEAQ, per germline (reference sequence). This CDR3 has 11 residues. Trimming pared 8 bases from V and 5 bases from J, leaving 9 bases between. DNA of the CDR3: TGTGCCAGCGGCTACGGAACTGAAGCTTTCTTT. Amino acids: CASGYGTEAFF.

This clonotype occurred once. The chain joins TRBV20-1 to TRBJ2-5; possibly TRBD1 for D (5 bases). With 0 bases removed from V and 7 bases from J, the gap between germline ends came to 18 bases. Germline lookup yields CDR1 DFQATT and CDR2 SNEGSKA (reference sequence). This CDR3 region has 15 residues. The CDR3 loop is CSARDLGSWQGTQYF. CDR3 bases: TGCAGTGCTAGAGATCTGGGTAGCTGGCAGGGGACCCAGTACTTC.

The chain combines TRBV2 with TRBJ1-6; a weak D match, TRBD1 (6 bases). The CDR3 length is 14 residues. V was pared by 6 bases and J by 9 bases, with 15 bases between. Germline CDR1 reads SNHLY; CDR2 reads FYNNEI. As DNA, the CDR3 is TGTGCCAGCAGCCAGGGACATGGCGGTTCACCCCTCCACTTT. Amino acid sequence: CASSQGHGGSPLHF.

Many counts were recorded for this clonotype. The rearrangement links TRBV29-1 to TRBJ1-4; tentatively, D is TRBD1 (6 bases). Trimming shortened V by 7 bases and J by 7 bases, and 10 bases separated the two germline ends. The CDR3 consists of 11 residues. Germline values: CDR1 SQVTM, CDR2 ANQGSEA. The CDR3 loop reads CSARGVEKLFF. The CDR3 DNA reads as TGCAGCGCGAGGGGGGTTGAAAAACTGTTTTTT.

In the case of this clonotype: A junction end diverges from the germline sequence, so it may reflect a read error. This chain uses TRBV7-9 with TRBJ1-3; TRBD1 agrees at 9 bases. There are 16 residues in the CDR3. Germline V gene lookup returns CDR1 SEHNR and CDR2 FQNEAQ (reference sequence). The CDR3 reads CASSTRQDRGWGDHDF. CDR3 nucleotide sequence: TGCGCCAGCAGCACCCGACAGGACAGGGGTTGGGGGGACCATGATTTT. Using reference TRBV7-9 and TRBJ1-3 for the parts outside the CDR3, the full variable domain is DTGVSQNPRHKITKRGQNVTFRCDPISEHNRLYWYRQTLGQGPEFLTYFQNEAQLEKSRLLSDRFSAERPKGSFSTLEIQRTEQGDSAMYLCASSTRQDRGWGDHDFGEGSWLTVV.

V usage is TRBV15 and J usage is TRBJ2-7; D gene unclear. The V end lost 1 base, the J end lost 0 bases, and 4 bases lay between the germline ends. The CDR3 is 13 residues long. Germline values: CDR1 LNHNV, CDR2 YYDKDF (reference sequence). DNA of the CDR3: TGTGCCACCAGCAGAGTCGGCTCCTACGAGCAGTACTTC. This sequence encodes CATSRVGSYEQYF.

This clonotype was seen only a few times. The chain recombines TRBV6-5 with TRBJ1-1; 8 bases line up with TRBD1. V shed 5 bases, J shed 4 bases, and the junction held 6 bases outside the gene matches. The CDR3 length is 14 residues. CDR1 is MNHEY, CDR2 SVGAGI, per germline. The DNA of the CDR3 is TGTGCCAGCAGTATCTCGACAGGGGCCACTGAAGCTTTCTTT. Amino acid sequence: CASSISTGATEAFF.

In the case of this clonotype: Its ends do not fully match the called genes, so a read error is possible. Here the CDR3 DNA reads TGTGCCAGCTCACCACCGGAAGGGCGGGTGGTAGAGACCCAGTACTTC. Translating it yields CASSPPEGRVVETQYF. This rearrangement joins TRBV10-2 to TRBJ2-5; TRBD2 might be the D (5 bases). Germline V gene data show CDR1 as WSHSY and CDR2 as SAAADI. This CDR3 has 16 amino acids.

This sequence joins TRBV5-4 and TRBJ2-2, with unresolved D. The CDR3 extends over 16 amino acids. V was pared by 1 base and J by 1 base, with 11 bases between. From germline, CDR1 is SGHNT and CDR2 YYREEE (reference sequence). The chain's CDR3 is CASSLRQIENTGELFF. Written as DNA, the CDR3 is TGTGCCAGCAGCTTGCGGCAGATAGAGAACACCGGGGAGCTGTTTTTT. Filled out from reference TRBV5-4 and TRBJ2-2, the complete variable domain reads ETGVTQSPTHLIKTRGQQVTLRCSSQSGHNTVSWYQQALGQGPQFIFQYYREEENGRGNFPPRFSGLQFPNYSSELNVNALELDDSALYLCASSLRQIENTGELFFGEGSRLTVL.

The chain carries TRBV7-2 and TRBJ2-2; perhaps D is TRBD1 or TRBD2 (5 bases each). From germline, CDR1 is SGHTA and CDR2 FQGNSA. The ends were cut back, 7 bases at V and 5 bases at J, with 8 bases in the middle. The CDR3 runs 12 residues. DNA of the CDR3: TGTGCCAGCACCGAGGGGACCGGGGAGCTGTTTTTT. Translated, it gives CASTEGTGELFF.

This clonotype showed up just a few times. The chain carries TRBV7-9 and TRBJ2-5; 7 bases agree with TRBD2. The V gene end was trimmed by 6 bases and the J gene end by 9 bases; junction bases not matched to a gene: 10. Germline CDR1 and CDR2: SEHNR and FQNEAQ (reference sequence). The CDR3 has 13 amino acids. The CDR3 is CASSWGGWQPQYF. CDR3 bases: TGTGCCAGCAGTTGGGGGGGATGGCAGCCCCAGTACTTC.

This clonotype was detected ten times or more. In DNA form, the CDR3 reads TGCAGCGCCCTAGCGGCCTCCTACGAGCAGTACTTC. Amino acid sequence: CSALAASYEQYF. The chain combines TRBV29-1 with TRBJ2-7; TRBD2 matches 7 bases. CDR1 SQVTM and CDR2 ANQGSEA come from the germline V gene. This CDR3 contains 12 residues. Trimming cost V 7 bases and J 0 bases; bases outside gene matches: 3.